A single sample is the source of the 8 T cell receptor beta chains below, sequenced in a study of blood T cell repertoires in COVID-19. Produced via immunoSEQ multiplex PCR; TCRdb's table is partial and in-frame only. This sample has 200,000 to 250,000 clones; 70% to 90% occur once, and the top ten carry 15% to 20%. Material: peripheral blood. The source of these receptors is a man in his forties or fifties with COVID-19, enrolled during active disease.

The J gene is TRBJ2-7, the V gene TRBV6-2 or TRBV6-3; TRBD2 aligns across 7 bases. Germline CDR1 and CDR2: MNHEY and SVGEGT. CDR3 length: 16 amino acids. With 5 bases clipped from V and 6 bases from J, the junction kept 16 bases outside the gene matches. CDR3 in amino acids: CASSAPAGGRAAEQYF. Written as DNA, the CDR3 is TGTGCCAGCAGTGCCCCCGCCGGGGGGAGGGCCGCCGAGCAGTACTTC.

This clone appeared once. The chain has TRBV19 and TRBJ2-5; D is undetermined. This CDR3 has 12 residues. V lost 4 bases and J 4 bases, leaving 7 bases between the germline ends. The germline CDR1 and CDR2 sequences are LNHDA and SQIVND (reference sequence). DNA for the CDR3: TGTGCCAGTAGTACTCCGGGAGAGACCCAGTACTTC. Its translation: CASSTPGETQYF.

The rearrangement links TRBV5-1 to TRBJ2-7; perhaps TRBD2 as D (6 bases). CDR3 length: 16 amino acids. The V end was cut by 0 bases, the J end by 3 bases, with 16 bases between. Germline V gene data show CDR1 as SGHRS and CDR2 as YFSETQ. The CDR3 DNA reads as TGCGCCAGCAGCTTGGTCGCGGGACCGAATGACTACGAGCAGTACTTC. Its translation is CASSLVAGPNDYEQYF.

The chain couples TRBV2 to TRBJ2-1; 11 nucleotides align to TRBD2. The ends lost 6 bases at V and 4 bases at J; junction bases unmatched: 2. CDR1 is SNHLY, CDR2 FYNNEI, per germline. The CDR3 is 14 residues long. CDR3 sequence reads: CASRTSGEYNEQFF. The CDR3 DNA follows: TGTGCCAGCAGGACTAGCGGGGAGTACAATGAGCAGTTCTTC.

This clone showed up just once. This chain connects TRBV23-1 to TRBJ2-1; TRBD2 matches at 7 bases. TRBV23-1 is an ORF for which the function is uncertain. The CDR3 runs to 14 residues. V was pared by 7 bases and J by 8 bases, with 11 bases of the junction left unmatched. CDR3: CASTPGEGRHEQFF. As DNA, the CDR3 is TGCGCCAGCACCCCGGGGGAGGGGAGGCATGAGCAGTTCTTC.

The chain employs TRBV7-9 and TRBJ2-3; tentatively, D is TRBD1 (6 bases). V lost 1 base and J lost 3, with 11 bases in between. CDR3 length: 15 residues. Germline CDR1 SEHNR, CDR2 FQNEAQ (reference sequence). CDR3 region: CASSLERGSTDTQYF. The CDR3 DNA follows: TGTGCCAGCAGCTTAGAGAGGGGGTCGACAGATACGCAGTATTTT.

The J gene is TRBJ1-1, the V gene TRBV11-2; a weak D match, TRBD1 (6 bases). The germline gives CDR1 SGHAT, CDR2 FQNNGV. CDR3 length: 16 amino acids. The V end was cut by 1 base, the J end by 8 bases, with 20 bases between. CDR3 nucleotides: TGTGCCAGCAGCTTAGCGGGAGGGGGTGCCTCCAACGAAGCTTTCTTT. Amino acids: CASSLAGGGASNEAFF.

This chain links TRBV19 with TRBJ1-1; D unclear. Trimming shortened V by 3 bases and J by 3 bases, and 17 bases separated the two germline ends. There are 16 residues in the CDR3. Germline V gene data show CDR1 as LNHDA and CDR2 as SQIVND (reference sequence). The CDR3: CASSIEGPQIDTEAFF. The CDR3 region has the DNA TGTGCCAGTAGTATCGAGGGCCCCCAAATAGACACTGAAGCTTTCTTT.